This T cell receptor beta chain was sequenced during a study of response to subunit inactivated influenza vaccine. Each CDR3 protein gets one entry after TCRdb re-called the RT-PCR reads with MiXCR. The sample has 550,000 to 600,000 distinct CDR3 sequences; about 10% are singletons. Study-wide findings and caveats: It was suggested by the authors that few new T cells are recruited by each seasonal influenza vaccination.

The sample holds many counts of this clonotype. The antigen remains unidentified. Deletions cut 6 bases from V and 10 bases from J, with 16 bases between. This CDR3 region has 13 residues. Germline V gene data show CDR1 as WNHNN and CDR2 as SYGVQD (reference sequence). This sample comprised PBMCs from blood, obtained on the day of vaccination. The TCR comes from a man over 45 who received an inactivated influenza vaccine. The chain recombines TRBV10-1 with TRBJ2-1, with a weak D call TRBD1 (7 bases). The CDR3 nucleotides read TGCGCCAGCAGCAACAACAGGGGAGGCGAGCAGTTCTTC. It is translated as CASSNNRGGEQFF.